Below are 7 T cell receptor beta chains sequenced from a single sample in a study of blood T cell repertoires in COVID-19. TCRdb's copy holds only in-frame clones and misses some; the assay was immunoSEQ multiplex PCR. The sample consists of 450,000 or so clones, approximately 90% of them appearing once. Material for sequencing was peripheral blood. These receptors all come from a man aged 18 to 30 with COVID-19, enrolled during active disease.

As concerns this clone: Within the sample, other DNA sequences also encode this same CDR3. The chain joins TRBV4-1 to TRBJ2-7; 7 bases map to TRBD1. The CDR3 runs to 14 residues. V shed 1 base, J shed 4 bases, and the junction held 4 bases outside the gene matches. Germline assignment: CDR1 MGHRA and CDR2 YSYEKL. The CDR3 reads CASSQGGRGYEQYF. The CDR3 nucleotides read TGCGCCAGCAGCCAAGGAGGCAGGGGGTACGAGCAGTACTTC.

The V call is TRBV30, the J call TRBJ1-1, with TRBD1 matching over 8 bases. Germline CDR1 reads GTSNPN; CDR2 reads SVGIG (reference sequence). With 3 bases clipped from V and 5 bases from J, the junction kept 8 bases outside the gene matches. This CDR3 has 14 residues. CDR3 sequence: CAWRAGQGLTEAFF. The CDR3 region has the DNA TGTGCCTGGAGAGCCGGACAGGGATTGACTGAAGCTTTCTTT.

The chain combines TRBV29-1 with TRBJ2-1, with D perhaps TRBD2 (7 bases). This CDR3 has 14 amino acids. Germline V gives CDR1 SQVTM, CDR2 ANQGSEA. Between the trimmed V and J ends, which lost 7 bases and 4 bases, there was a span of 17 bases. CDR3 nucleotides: TGCAGCGCCGGGGGGCAGATAAGATACAATGAGCAGTTCTTC. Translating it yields CSAGGQIRYNEQFF.

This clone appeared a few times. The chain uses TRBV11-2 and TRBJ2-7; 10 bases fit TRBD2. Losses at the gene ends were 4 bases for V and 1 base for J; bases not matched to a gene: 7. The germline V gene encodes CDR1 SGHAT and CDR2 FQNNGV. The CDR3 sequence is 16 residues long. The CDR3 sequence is CASSYTAGGTSYEQYF. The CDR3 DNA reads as TGTGCCAGCAGCTATACAGCGGGAGGGACTTCCTACGAGCAGTACTTC.

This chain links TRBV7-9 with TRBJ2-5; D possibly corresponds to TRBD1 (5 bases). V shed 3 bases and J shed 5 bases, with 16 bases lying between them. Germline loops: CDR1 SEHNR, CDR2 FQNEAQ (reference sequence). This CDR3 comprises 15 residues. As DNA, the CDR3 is TGTGCCAGCAGCTTTGGTCAGGGTATCGTGGAGACCCAGTACTTC. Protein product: CASSFGQGIVETQYF.

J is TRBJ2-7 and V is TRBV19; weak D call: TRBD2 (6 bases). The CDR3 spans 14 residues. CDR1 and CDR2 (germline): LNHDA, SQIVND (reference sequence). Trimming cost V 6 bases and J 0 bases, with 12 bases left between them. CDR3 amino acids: CASRRDGSSYEQYF. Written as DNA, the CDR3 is TGTGCCAGTAGGCGGGACGGAAGCTCCTACGAGCAGTACTTC.

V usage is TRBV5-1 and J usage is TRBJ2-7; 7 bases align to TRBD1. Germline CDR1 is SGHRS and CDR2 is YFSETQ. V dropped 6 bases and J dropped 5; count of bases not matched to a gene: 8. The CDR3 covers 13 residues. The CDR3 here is CASTRDRNDEQYF. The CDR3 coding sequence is TGCGCCAGCACCCGGGACAGAAATGACGAGCAGTACTTC.